Below, one TCR beta chain is given with its context. The antigen remains undetermined. One end of the junction does not line up with germline, which may come from a read error. This sample was taken from a study of CD8+CD57+ T cells in acquired aplastic anemia. Genomic DNA provided the template from which TCR beta VDJ and CDR3 profiles were obtained. TCRdb itself ran the reads through MiXCR, one entry per CDR3 protein. The top ten hold 2% to 3% of the sample, which has 100,000 to 150,000 distinct CDR3 sequences, more than 40% seen once. The V gene's germline CDR1 is MGHRA and CDR2 YSYEKL. The length of the CDR3 is 13 residues. Broader study findings: Significant differences in CD8+ Simpson's diversity were not observed between patients and controls. Patients and controls were found to share more than 25 CD8+ CDR3 sequences.

The TCR comes from a human donor in good health, serving as a control. This chain connects TRBV4-1 to TRBJ1-2; weak D call: TRBD1 (6 bases). Source material: sorted CD4+, CD8+, or CD8+CD57+ T cells (not recorded which) from PBMCs. The CDR3, as DNA: TGCGTCAGCAGCCAAGGGCAGGGGAATGGCTACACCTTC. Encoded protein: CVSSQGQGNGYTF.